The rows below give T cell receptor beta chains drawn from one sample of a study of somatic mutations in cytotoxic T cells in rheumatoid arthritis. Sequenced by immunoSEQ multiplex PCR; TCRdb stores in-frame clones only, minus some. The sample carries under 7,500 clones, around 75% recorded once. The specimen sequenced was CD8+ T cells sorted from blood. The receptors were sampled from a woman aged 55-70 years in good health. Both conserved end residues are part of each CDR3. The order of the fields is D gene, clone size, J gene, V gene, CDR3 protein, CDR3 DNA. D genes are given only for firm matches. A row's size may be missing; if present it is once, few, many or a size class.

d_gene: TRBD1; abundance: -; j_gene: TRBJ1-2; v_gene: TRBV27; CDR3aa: CASRPGQGASGYTF; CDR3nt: TGTGCCAGCAGACCGGGACAGGGGGCGTCTGGCTACACCTTC
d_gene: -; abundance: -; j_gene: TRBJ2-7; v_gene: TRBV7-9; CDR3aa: CASSLALVADEQYF; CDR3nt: TGTGCCAGCAGCTTAGCGCTGGTAGCGGACGAGCAGTACTTC
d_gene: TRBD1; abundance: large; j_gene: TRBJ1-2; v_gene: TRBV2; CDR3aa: CASSGRDSFYGYTF; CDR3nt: TGTGCCAGCAGCGGAAGGGACAGCTTCTATGGCTACACCTTC
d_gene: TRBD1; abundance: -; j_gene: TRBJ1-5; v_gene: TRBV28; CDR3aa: CASSLLGQNNQPQHF; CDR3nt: TGTGCCAGCAGTTTATTGGGACAGAACAATCAGCCCCAGCATTTT
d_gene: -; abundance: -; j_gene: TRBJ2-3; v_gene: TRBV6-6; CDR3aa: CASRPRGSTDTQYF; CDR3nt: TGTGCCAGCAGACCCCGGGGTAGCACAGATACGCAGTATTTT
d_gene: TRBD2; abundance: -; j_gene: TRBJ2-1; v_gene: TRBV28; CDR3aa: CASSLGGVAGAYNEQFF; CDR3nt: TGTGCCAGCAGTTTAGGGGGGGTAGCGGGGGCCTACAATGAGCAGTTCTTC
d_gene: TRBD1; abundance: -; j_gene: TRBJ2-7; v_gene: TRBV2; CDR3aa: CASSEETGKTYEQYF; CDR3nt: TGTGCCAGCAGTGAAGAGACAGGGAAAACCTACGAGCAGTACTTC
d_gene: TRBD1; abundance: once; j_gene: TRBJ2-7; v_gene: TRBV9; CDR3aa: CASSVGQGALLLEQYF; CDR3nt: TGTGCCAGCAGCGTAGGACAGGGGGCTCTACTGCTCGAGCAGTACTTC
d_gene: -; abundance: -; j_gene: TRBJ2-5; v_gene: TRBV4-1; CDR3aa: CASSLSGETQYF; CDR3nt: TGCGCCAGCAGCCTGAGCGGAGAGACCCAGTACTTC
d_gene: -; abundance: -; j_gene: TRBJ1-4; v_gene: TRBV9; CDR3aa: CASSVGQHRNEKLFF; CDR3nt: TGTGCCAGCAGCGTAGGACAGCACCGTAATGAAAAACTGTTTTTT
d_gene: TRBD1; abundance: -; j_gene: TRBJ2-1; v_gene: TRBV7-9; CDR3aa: CASSSGGQAASYNEQFF; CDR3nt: TGTGCCAGCAGCTCGGGCGGACAGGCGGCCTCCTACAATGAGCAGTTCTTC
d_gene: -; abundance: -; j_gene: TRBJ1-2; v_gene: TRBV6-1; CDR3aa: CASEGLLYGYTF; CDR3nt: TGTGCCAGCGAGGGACTCCTCTATGGCTACACCTTC
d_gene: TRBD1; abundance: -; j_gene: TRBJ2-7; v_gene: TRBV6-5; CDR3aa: CASSWGQGFEQYF; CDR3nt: TGTGCCAGCAGTTGGGGACAGGGTTTCGAGCAGTACTTC
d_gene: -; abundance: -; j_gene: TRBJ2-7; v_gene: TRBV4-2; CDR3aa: CASSLRTDSYEQYF; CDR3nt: TGTGCCAGCAGCCTAAGGACTGACTCCTACGAGCAGTACTTC
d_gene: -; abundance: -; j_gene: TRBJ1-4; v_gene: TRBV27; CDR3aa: CASTTPREGERQLFF; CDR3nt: TGTGCCAGCACCACCCCACGGGAGGGGGAAAGGCAACTGTTTTTT
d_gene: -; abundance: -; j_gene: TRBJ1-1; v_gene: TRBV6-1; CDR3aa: CASSEGQENTEAFF; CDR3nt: TGTGCCAGCAGTGAAGGGCAGGAAAACACTGAAGCTTTCTTT
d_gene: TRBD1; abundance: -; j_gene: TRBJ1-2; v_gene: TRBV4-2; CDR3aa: CASSQWTGHYGYTF; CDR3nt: TGTGCCAGCAGCCAATGGACAGGGCACTATGGCTACACCTTC
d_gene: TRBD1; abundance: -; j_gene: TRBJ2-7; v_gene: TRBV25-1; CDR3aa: CATRLRGGDEQYF; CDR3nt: TGTGCCACCCGTCTTAGAGGGGGCGACGAGCAGTACTTC
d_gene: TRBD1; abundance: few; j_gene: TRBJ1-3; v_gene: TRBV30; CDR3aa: CAWHGGQGIRNTIYF; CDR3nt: TGTGCCTGGCACGGGGGACAGGGGATAAGAAACACCATATATTTT
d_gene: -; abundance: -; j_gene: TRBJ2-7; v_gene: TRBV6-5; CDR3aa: CASSYASDGEQYF; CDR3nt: TGTGCCAGCAGTTACGCTTCAGACGGGGAGCAGTACTTC
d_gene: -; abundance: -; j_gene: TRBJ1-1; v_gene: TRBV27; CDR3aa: CASSWGRNTEAFF; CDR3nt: TGTGCCAGCAGTTGGGGCAGGAACACTGAAGCTTTCTTT
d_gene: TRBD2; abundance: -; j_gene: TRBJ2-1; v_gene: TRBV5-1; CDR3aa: CASSINSREDFSGRAENEQFF; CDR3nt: TGCGCCAGCAGCATTAATTCTAGGGAAGACTTTAGCGGGAGGGCCGAAAATGAGCAGTTCTTC
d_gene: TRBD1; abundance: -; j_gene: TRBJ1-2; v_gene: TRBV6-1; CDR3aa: CASSVTGVPGYTF; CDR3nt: TGTGCCAGCAGTGTTACAGGGGTTCCTGGCTACACCTTC
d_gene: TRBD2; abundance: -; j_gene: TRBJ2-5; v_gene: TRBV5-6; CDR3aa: CASIGYGLAKHQETQYF; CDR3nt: TGTGCCAGCATAGGCTACGGACTAGCGAAACACCAAGAGACCCAGTACTTC
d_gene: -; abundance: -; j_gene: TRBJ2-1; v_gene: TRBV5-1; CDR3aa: CASSLTGSSYNEQFF; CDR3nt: TGCGCCAGCAGCTTAACGGGGAGCTCCTACAATGAGCAGTTCTTC
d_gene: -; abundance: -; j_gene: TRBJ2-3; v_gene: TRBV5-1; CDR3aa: CASSLQGGDADTQYF; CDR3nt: TGCGCCAGCAGCTTGCAGGGGGGAGATGCAGATACGCAGTATTTT
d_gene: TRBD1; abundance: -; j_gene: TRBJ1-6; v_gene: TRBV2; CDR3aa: CASRFGQGDSPLHF; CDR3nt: TGTGCCAGCAGATTCGGACAGGGGGATTCACCCCTCCACTTT
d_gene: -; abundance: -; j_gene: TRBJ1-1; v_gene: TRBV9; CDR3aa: CASSVEGASDTEAFF; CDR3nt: TGTGCCAGCAGCGTAGAAGGGGCGTCGGACACTGAAGCTTTCTTT
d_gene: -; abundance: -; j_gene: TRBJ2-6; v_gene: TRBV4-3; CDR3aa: CASSQERESGANVLTF; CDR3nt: TGCGCCAGCAGCCAAGAACGGGAATCTGGGGCCAACGTCCTGACTTTC